The 29 T cell receptor beta chains listed next were all sequenced from one sample in a study of cytomegalovirus exposure and HLA in healthy donors. PCR employed 60 Vbeta and 13 Jbeta primers. TCRdb's copy holds only in-frame clones and misses some; the assay was immunoSEQ multiplex PCR. In the table there are some 110,000 clones, over 75% of which are singletons. Sequencing was done on a sample of PBMCs. The source is a woman between 40 and 55 years old in good health and CMV-seropositive.

This chain links TRBV28 with TRBJ1-2; 7 bases align to TRBD1. The CDR3 sequence is 13 residues long. Germline CDR1 MDHEN, CDR2 SYDVKM. V was clipped by 6 bases and J by 6 bases; unmatched bases: 7. CDR3 in amino acids: CASSLGGPDGYTF. The CDR3 nucleotides are TGTGCCAGCAGCCTAGGGGGCCCTGATGGCTACACCTTC.

V is TRBV7-9 and J is TRBJ2-3; 8 bases align to TRBD2. Germline V gives CDR1 SEHNR, CDR2 FQNEAQ (reference sequence). The CDR3 covers 15 residues. Trimming took 1 base from V and 11 from J; bases not matched to a gene: 11. The CDR3 spells CASSLGTSPERGQYF. The CDR3 bases are TGTGCCAGCAGCTTAGGGACTAGCCCCGAGAGGGGGCAGTATTTT.

The CDR3: CASSNSDTQYF. DNA for the CDR3: TGTGCCAGCAGTAATTCGGATACGCAGTATTTT. This chain joins TRBV27 and TRBJ2-3; D unclear. Trimming took off 5 bases at V and 6 bases at J, with 6 bases between the two ends. CDR1 MNHEY and CDR2 SMNVEV come from the germline V gene (reference sequence). The CDR3 covers 11 residues.

The V call is TRBV6-1, the J call TRBJ1-2; D is perhaps TRBD1 (5 bases). This CDR3 has 13 amino acids. V dropped 2 bases and J dropped 6 bases, with 10 bases sitting between them. From germline, CDR1 is MNHNS and CDR2 SASEGT. CDR3 sequence: CASSERGGDGYTF. CDR3 DNA: TGTGCCAGCAGTGAACGTGGGGGGGATGGCTACACCTTC.

The chain combines TRBV4-1 with TRBJ2-1; the match to TRBD2 covers 7 bases. The V and J ends lost 3 bases and 0 bases, in that order; junction bases with no gene match: 8. Germline lookup yields CDR1 MGHRA and CDR2 YSYEKL. This CDR3 has 17 residues. Here the CDR3 reads CASSQDSGLSSYNEQFF. The CDR3 nucleotides read TGCGCCAGCAGCCAGGATAGCGGGTTGAGCTCCTACAATGAGCAGTTCTTC.

The chain couples TRBV15 to TRBJ2-2; 8 bases match TRBD2. The trim removed 0 bases at V and 2 bases at J, leaving 2 bases unmatched. Germline lookup yields CDR1 LNHNV and CDR2 YYDKDF (reference sequence). This CDR3 has 16 residues. The CDR3 protein is CATSRDAGGNTGELFF. The CDR3 nucleotides read TGTGCCACCAGCAGAGATGCGGGAGGAAACACCGGGGAGCTGTTTTTT.

The J gene is TRBJ2-5, the V gene TRBV9, with 7 bases identical to TRBD2. V was pared by 3 bases and J by 5 bases, with 10 bases of the junction left unmatched. Germline-derived CDR1 and CDR2 are SGDLS and YYNGEE. This CDR3 region has 15 residues. The CDR3 DNA reads as TGTGCCAGCAGCGGTCCGACTAGCTATCAGGAGACCCAGTACTTC. Translating it yields CASSGPTSYQETQYF.

The chain employs TRBV6-5 and TRBJ2-7, with TRBD2 identical over 7 bases. The V gene's germline CDR1 is MNHEY and CDR2 SVGAGI. V was pared by 0 bases and J by 6 bases, with 5 bases of the junction left unmatched. CDR3 length: 14 amino acids. Written as DNA, the CDR3 is TGTGCCAGCAGTTACTCGGGACCGGGGGGCGAGCAGTACTTC. Translation: CASSYSGPGGEQYF.

The CDR3 region is CASSFRQGLVQPQHF. The CDR3 nucleotides are TGTGCCAGCAGTTTTAGACAGGGGTTGGTTCAGCCCCAGCATTTT. The chain links TRBV5-6 to TRBJ1-5, with TRBD1 matching over 8 bases. The germline gives CDR1 SGHDT, CDR2 YYEEEE. J lost 6 bases, V lost 5 bases, and 10 bases had no gene match. The CDR3 covers 15 residues.

The V and J genes are TRBV30 and TRBJ1-3; D is ambiguous. The CDR3 totals 15 residues. V gave up 2 bases and J gave up 0 bases, with 11 bases separating them. Per germline, CDR1 GTSNPN and CDR2 SVGIG (reference sequence). The CDR3 region is CAWSMWRSSGNTIYF. In DNA form, the CDR3 reads TGTGCCTGGAGTATGTGGAGGAGCTCTGGAAACACCATATATTTT.

V usage is TRBV10-3 and J usage is TRBJ1-2, with a weak D call TRBD1 (5 bases). The V gene's germline CDR1 is ENHRY and CDR2 SYGVKD. V dropped 2 bases and J dropped 3 bases, with 13 bases sitting between them. The length of the CDR3 is 15 residues. The CDR3 DNA sequence: TGTGCCATCAGTGAGAGGGGCAGGTCCGACTATGGCTACACCTTC. Translating it yields CAISERGRSDYGYTF.

V usage is TRBV28 and J usage is TRBJ2-1; unclear D gene. Trimming left V 5 bases short and J 9 bases short, with 11 bases between. CDR3 length: 12 residues. Germline V gives CDR1 MDHEN, CDR2 SYDVKM. Here the CDR3 reads CASSPPPREQFF. CDR3 in DNA: TGTGCCAGCAGTCCTCCCCCGCGTGAGCAGTTCTTC.

The V call is TRBV29-1, the J call TRBJ1-1, with 9 nucleotides matching TRBD1. This CDR3 spans 13 amino acids. Germline CDR1 and CDR2: SQVTM and ANQGSEA. J gave up 5 bases and V 6 bases, and 7 bases lay outside the gene matches. CDR3 loop: CSVADRGITEAFF. The CDR3 coding sequence is TGCAGCGTCGCTGACAGGGGGATTACTGAAGCTTTCTTT. The variable domain in full, completed from reference TRBV29-1 and TRBJ1-1, reads SAVISQKPSRDICQRGTSLTIQCQVDSQVTMMFWYRQQPGQSLTLIATANQGSEATYESGFVIDKFPISRPNLTFSTLTVSNMSPEDSSIYLCSVADRGITEAFFGQGTRLTVV.

CDR3 sequence: CAWSAWDKSTDTQYF. CDR3 coding DNA: TGTGCCTGGAGTGCCTGGGACAAGAGCACAGATACGCAGTATTTT. The chain couples TRBV30 to TRBJ2-3; possible D gene TRBD1, 6 bases. Trimming shortened V by 1 base and J by 0 bases, and 11 bases separated the two germline ends. The CDR3 has 15 residues. Germline CDR1 is GTSNPN and CDR2 is SVGIG (reference sequence).

This clone was seen a few times. V gene TRBV7-9 combines with J gene TRBJ1-5, with D hard to call. The CDR3 runs 12 residues. Trimming removed 4 bases from V and 5 bases from J, with 6 bases in between. From germline, CDR1 is SEHNR and CDR2 FQNEAQ (reference sequence). The DNA for the CDR3 is TGTGCCAGCAGCTACACCGATCAGCCCCAGCATTTT. Its translation: CASSYTDQPQHF.

CDR3 region: CASSGVGTSLIETQYF. Here the CDR3 DNA reads TGTGCCAGCAGTGGAGTTGGGACTAGTTTGATTGAGACCCAGTACTTC. The V call is TRBV25-1, the J call TRBJ2-5; 8 positions match TRBD2. The V segment lost 4 bases and the J segment 5 bases; nucleotides outside the gene matches: 12. CDR3 length: 16 residues. CDR1 MGHDK and CDR2 SYGVNS come from the germline V gene.

V usage is TRBV7-2 and J usage is TRBJ2-2; maybe TRBD2 (6 bases). The CDR3 is made up of 15 amino acids. Deletions cut 1 base from V and 0 bases from J, with 6 bases between. CDR1 and CDR2 (germline): SGHTA, FQGNSA. The CDR3 DNA reads as TGTGCCAGCAGCTTAGGGGGGGCGAACACCGGGGAGCTGTTTTTT. Encoded protein: CASSLGGANTGELFF.

This chain connects TRBV6-4 to TRBJ1-2; tentatively, D is TRBD1 (5 bases). CDR1 MRHNA and CDR2 SNTAGT come from the germline V gene. Trimming took 5 bases from V and 5 from J, leaving 24 bases between them. CDR3 length equals 17 residues. CDR3 sequence: CASSPTRQGLARYGYTF. The CDR3 region has the DNA TGTGCCAGCAGTCCCACTCGGCAGGGTTTAGCCCGTTATGGCTACACCTTC.

The J gene is TRBJ1-1, the V gene TRBV6-1; 8 nucleotides align to TRBD1. V shed 4 bases, J shed 8 bases, and the junction held 3 bases outside the gene matches. Germline assignment: CDR1 MNHNS and CDR2 SASEGT. The CDR3 extends over 12 amino acids. The CDR3 DNA is TGTGCCAGCAGTGGCTGGACAGGGGAAGCTTTCTTT. It specifies CASSGWTGEAFF.

V usage is TRBV7-3 and J usage is TRBJ2-5; D gene uncertain. CDR1 and CDR2 (germline): SGHTA, FQGTGA. This CDR3 is 15 amino acids long. Trimming left V 1 base short and J 5 bases short, with 14 bases between. CDR3 sequence: CASSLINGAPETQYF. The CDR3 DNA sequence: TGTGCCAGCAGCTTAATCAACGGTGCTCCGGAGACCCAGTACTTC.

This clone has just a few counts. This sequence joins TRBV28 and TRBJ2-7, with TRBD2 as a possible D gene (6 bases). Germline V gene data show CDR1 as MDHEN and CDR2 as SYDVKM. V was trimmed by 3 bases and J by 1 base, leaving 10 bases between them. The length of the CDR3 is 14 residues. This chain's CDR3 is CASSFGGFSYEQYF. In nucleotides, the CDR3 is TGTGCCAGCAGTTTTGGAGGGTTTTCCTACGAGCAGTACTTC.

The table lists this clone with a few counts. The chain recombines TRBV5-1 with TRBJ2-7; 8 bases line up with TRBD1. V was clipped by 0 bases and J by 2 bases; unmatched bases: 10. CDR3 length: 17 amino acids. Germline V gives CDR1 SGHRS, CDR2 YFSETQ. The chain's CDR3 is CASSLGLTGGGTYEQYF. The CDR3 region has the DNA TGCGCCAGCAGCTTGGGCTTAACAGGGGGAGGAACCTACGAGCAGTACTTC.

The CDR3: CASSQGDWADEQFF. CDR3 nucleotides: TGTGCCAGCAGTCAAGGGGACTGGGCCGATGAGCAGTTCTTC. This chain uses TRBV27 with TRBJ2-1, with D possibly TRBD2 on 6 matching bases. CDR1 is MNHEY, CDR2 SMNVEV, per germline (reference sequence). The V end lost 5 bases, the J end lost 8 bases, and 16 bases lay between the germline ends. The CDR3 runs to 14 residues.

The chain combines TRBV29-1 with TRBJ2-2, with 10 bases that match TRBD2. The CDR3 runs 16 residues. Germline CDR1 is SQVTM and CDR2 is ANQGSEA. V gave up 4 bases and J gave up 0 bases; unmatched junction bases: 5. CDR3 nucleotides: TGCAGCGTTGGGGGTCTAGCGGGAGCGAACACCGGGGAGCTGTTTTTT. Protein: CSVGGLAGANTGELFF.

V and J are TRBV7-9 and TRBJ1-1; D gene unclear. CDR1 and CDR2 (germline): SEHNR, FQNEAQ (reference sequence). This CDR3 spans 12 amino acids. Trimming removed 3 bases at V and 5 bases at J, with 7 bases between. CDR3 nucleotides: TGTGCCAGCAGCTTCGGGTCGACTGAAGCTTTCTTT. This encodes CASSFGSTEAFF.

V gene TRBV6-5 combines with J gene TRBJ2-7, with 10 bases matching TRBD2. There are 16 residues in the CDR3. Germline CDR1 and CDR2: MNHEY and SVGAGI. The trim removed 0 bases at V and 5 bases at J, leaving 7 bases unmatched. CDR3 protein: CASSYSVLAGVNEQYF. The CDR3 nucleotides are TGTGCCAGCAGTTACTCGGTCCTAGCGGGAGTAAACGAGCAGTACTTC.

The V gene is TRBV5-1, the J gene TRBJ2-2, with D possibly matching TRBD1 (5 bases). Germline CDR1 is SGHRS and CDR2 is YFSETQ. CDR3 size: 15 residues. Trimming cost V 4 bases and J 0 bases, with 10 bases left between them. The CDR3 loop reads CASSSRASNTGELFF. The CDR3 coding sequence is TGCGCCAGCAGCAGCAGGGCGTCGAACACCGGGGAGCTGTTTTTT.

V gene TRBV7-6 combines with J gene TRBJ1-5; 8 nucleotides line up with TRBD1. The junction had 7 bases not matched to a gene; V was cut back by 5 bases and J by 4 bases. The CDR3 runs to 15 residues. The germline V gene encodes CDR1 SGHVS and CDR2 FNYEAQ. In DNA, the CDR3 is TGTGCCAGCAGCATTGGACAGGGCAGAAATCAGCCCCAGCATTTT. This sequence encodes CASSIGQGRNQPQHF. The whole variable domain, filled in from reference TRBV7-6 and TRBJ1-5, reads GAGVSQSPRYKVTKRGQDVALRCDPISGHVSLYWYRQALGQGPEFLTYFNYEAQQDKSGLPNDRFSAERPEGSISTLTIQRTEQRDSAMYRCASSIGQGRNQPQHFGDGTRLSIL.

This clone was detected only once. This rearrangement joins TRBV18 to TRBJ2-7, with TRBD1 as a possible D gene (6 bases). The CDR3 totals 14 residues. V was trimmed by 9 bases and J by 0 bases, leaving 15 bases between them. In germline, CDR1 is KGHSH, CDR2 LQKENI. The CDR3 protein is CASQDSQDSYEQYF. The CDR3 DNA reads as TGTGCCAGTCAGGACAGCCAAGACTCCTACGAGCAGTACTTC. Drawing the rest from reference TRBV18 and TRBJ2-7, the complete variable domain is NAGVMQNPRHLVRRRGQEARLRCSPMKGHSHVYWYRQLPEEGLKFMVYLQKENIIDESGMPKERFSAEFPKEGPSILRIQQVVRGDSAAYFCASQDSQDSYEQYFGPGTRLTVT.